The clone carrying this T cell receptor (beta chain) was counted once. Its target is unknown. The data stem from a study of brain T cells in children with intractable seizures. Study conclusions and caveats: Pre-surgery blood may have been undersampled, hiding some clones. Only CDR3 sequence similarity suggested viral specificity, without known HCMV serostatus.

Only in-frame clones appear in the TCRdb table, and some are missing; sequencing was by immunoSEQ multiplex PCR. The table shows about 64,000 clones, with around 95% occurring only once. CDR1 and CDR2 from the germline V gene are SGHTA and FQGNSA. This CDR3 is 15 amino acids long. Sequencing was limited to surgery cases with top T cell transcript signatures in brain tissue. Before surgery, patients took at least one anti-epileptic drug. The chain employs TRBV7-2 and TRBJ1-6, with D uncertain. The clonotype comes from a boy under two years old with focal cortical dysplasia and intractable seizures. Sequencing was performed on peripheral blood, taken at surgery. CDR3 DNA sequence: TGTGCGGGAGGTTCGGCACCCTATAATAATTCACCCCTCCACTTT. Encoded protein: CAGGSAPYNNSPLHF. Full variable domain (outside the CDR3, taken from reference TRBV7-2 and TRBJ1-6): GAGVSQSPSNKVTEKGKDVELRCDPISGHTALYWYRQSLGQGLEFLIYFQGNSAPDKSGLPSDRFSAERTGGSVSTLTIQRTQQEDSAVYLCAGGSAPYNNSPLHFGNGTRLTVT.